This is a list of T cell receptor beta chains from one sample in a study of EBV T-cell therapy then PD-1 blockade in nasopharyngeal carcinoma. No cognate antigen is known for these TCRs. Libraries were prepared by immunoSEQ multiplex PCR; TCRdb keeps only in-frame clonotypes and omits some of them. This sample has roughly 22,000 clones, with 70% to 85% found just once. The sample in question was CD8+ T cells from blood, obtained at day -245 from a patient whose treatment included autologous EBV-specific T cells and nivolumab. The origin of the receptors is a man aged 40-50 years with nasopharyngeal carcinoma. Each CDR3 is given with its conserved first and last residue. Fields, in order: J gene, D gene, V gene, CDR3 length, clone size, CDR3 protein, CDR3 DNA. A D gene is named only where the DNA matches it firmly. Rows may omit the clone size; those that give it use once, few, many or a size class.

J gene: TRBJ1-1
D gene: TRBD1
V gene: TRBV4-3
CDR3 length: 15
clone size: few
CDR3 protein: CASSQSRTGRTEAFF
CDR3 DNA: TGCGCCAGCAGCCAATCAAGGACAGGGAGGACTGAAGCTTTCTTT

J gene: TRBJ2-1
D gene: TRBD2
V gene: TRBV30
CDR3 length: 14
clone size: NA
CDR3 protein: CACQGAGDSDEQFF
CDR3 DNA: TGTGCCTGCCAAGGAGCGGGGGATTCCGATGAGCAGTTCTTC

J gene: TRBJ1-1
D gene: NA
V gene: TRBV25-1
CDR3 length: 13
clone size: NA
CDR3 protein: CASSFREDTEAFF
CDR3 DNA: TGTGCCAGCAGCTTCAGGGAGGACACTGAAGCTTTCTTT

J gene: TRBJ2-2
D gene: NA
V gene: TRBV2
CDR3 length: 15
clone size: few
CDR3 protein: CASGTAEVSPGELFF
CDR3 DNA: TGTGCCAGCGGGACGGCAGAAGTAAGCCCCGGGGAGCTGTTTTTT

J gene: TRBJ1-2
D gene: TRBD1
V gene: TRBV30
CDR3 length: 13
clone size: NA
CDR3 protein: CARRTYTGVGYTF
CDR3 DNA: TGTGCCCGACGGACTTATACAGGGGTTGGCTACACCTTC

J gene: TRBJ2-7
D gene: NA
V gene: TRBV27
CDR3 length: 14
clone size: NA
CDR3 protein: CASSFTSPTYEQYF
CDR3 DNA: TGTGCCAGCAGTTTTACTAGTCCAACCTACGAGCAGTACTTC

J gene: TRBJ1-6
D gene: NA
V gene: TRBV19
CDR3 length: 13
clone size: once
CDR3 protein: CASRVLENSPLHF
CDR3 DNA: TGTGCCAGTAGGGTATTGGAAAATTCACCCCTCCACTTT

J gene: TRBJ1-2
D gene: TRBD1
V gene: TRBV10-3
CDR3 length: 16
clone size: few
CDR3 protein: CAISDFPAGGGEGYTF
CDR3 DNA: TGTGCCATCAGTGACTTCCCGGCAGGGGGGGGTGAAGGCTACACCTTC

J gene: TRBJ2-3
D gene: NA
V gene: TRBV6-4
CDR3 length: 13
clone size: NA
CDR3 protein: CASSDGEADTQYF
CDR3 DNA: TGTGCCAGCAGTGATGGGGAGGCAGATACGCAGTATTTT

J gene: TRBJ1-2
D gene: TRBD1
V gene: TRBV6-4
CDR3 length: 17
clone size: NA
CDR3 protein: CASSATGQASHYYGYTF
CDR3 DNA: TGTGCCAGCAGTGCTACCGGACAGGCGAGTCACTATTATGGCTACACCTTC

J gene: TRBJ2-5
D gene: TRBD2
V gene: TRBV6-2/TRBV6-3
CDR3 length: 15
clone size: NA
CDR3 protein: CASSYRTSGGQTQYF
CDR3 DNA: TGTGCCAGCAGTTACAGGACTAGCGGGGGACAGACCCAGTACTTC

J gene: TRBJ1-3
D gene: TRBD1
V gene: TRBV10-3
CDR3 length: 14
clone size: NA
CDR3 protein: CAISESDRGETIYF
CDR3 DNA: TGTGCCATCAGTGAGTCGGACAGGGGGGAAACCATATATTTT